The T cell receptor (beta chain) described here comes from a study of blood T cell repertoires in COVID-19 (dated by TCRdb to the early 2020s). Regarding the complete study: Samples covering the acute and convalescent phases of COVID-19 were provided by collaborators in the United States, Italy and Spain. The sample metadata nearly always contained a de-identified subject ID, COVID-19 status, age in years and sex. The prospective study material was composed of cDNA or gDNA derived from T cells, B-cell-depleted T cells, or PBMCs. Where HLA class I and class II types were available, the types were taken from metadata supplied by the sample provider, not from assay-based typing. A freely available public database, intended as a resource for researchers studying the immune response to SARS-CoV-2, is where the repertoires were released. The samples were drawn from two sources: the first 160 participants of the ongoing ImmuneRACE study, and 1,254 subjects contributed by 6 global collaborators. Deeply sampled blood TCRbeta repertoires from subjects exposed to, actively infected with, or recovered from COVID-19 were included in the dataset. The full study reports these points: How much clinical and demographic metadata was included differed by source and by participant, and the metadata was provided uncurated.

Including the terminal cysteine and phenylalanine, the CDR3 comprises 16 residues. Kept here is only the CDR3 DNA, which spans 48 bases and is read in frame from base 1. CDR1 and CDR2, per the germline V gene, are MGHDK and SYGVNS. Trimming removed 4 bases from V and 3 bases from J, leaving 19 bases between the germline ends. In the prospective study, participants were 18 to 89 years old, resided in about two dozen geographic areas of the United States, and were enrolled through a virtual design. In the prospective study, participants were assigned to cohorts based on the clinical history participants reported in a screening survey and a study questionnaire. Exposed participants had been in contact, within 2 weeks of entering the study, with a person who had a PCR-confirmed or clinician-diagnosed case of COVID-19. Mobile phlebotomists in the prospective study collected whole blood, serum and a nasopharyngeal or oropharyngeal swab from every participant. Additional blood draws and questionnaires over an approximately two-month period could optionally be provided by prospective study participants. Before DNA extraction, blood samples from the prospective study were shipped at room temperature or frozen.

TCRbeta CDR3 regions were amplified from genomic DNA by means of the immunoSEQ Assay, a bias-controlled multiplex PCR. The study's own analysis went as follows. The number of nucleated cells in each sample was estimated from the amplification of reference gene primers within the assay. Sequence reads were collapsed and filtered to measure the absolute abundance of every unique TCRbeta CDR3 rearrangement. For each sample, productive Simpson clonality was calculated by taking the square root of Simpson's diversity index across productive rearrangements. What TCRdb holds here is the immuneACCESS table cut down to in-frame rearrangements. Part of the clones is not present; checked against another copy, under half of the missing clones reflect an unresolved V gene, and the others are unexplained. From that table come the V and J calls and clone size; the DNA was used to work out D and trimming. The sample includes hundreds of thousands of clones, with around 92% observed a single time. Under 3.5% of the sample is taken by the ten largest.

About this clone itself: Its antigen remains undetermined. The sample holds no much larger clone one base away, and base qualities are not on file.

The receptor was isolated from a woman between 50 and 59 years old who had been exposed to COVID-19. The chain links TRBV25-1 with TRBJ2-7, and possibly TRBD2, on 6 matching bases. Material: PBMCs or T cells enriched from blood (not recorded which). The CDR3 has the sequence CASSGGGGEVLYEQYF. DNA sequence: TGTGCCAGCAGTGGAGGAGGTGGGGAGGTACTCTACGAGCAGTACTTC.